A selection of T cell receptor beta chains follows, all from one sample in a study of T cells in Graves' hyperthyroidism and ophthalmopathy. TCRdb independently ran MiXCR on the multiplex PCR reads; one entry per CDR3 protein. The sample carries over 45,000 distinct CDR3 sequences, less than 60% recorded once. Specimen: blood. The receptors come from a woman aged 45-59 years with Graves' ophthalmopathy. The CDR3 runs from the conserved cysteine through the conserved F or W. A D gene is named only where the DNA matches it firmly. Size is omitted from some rows. Given values are once, few, many or a class for expanded clones.

TRBV20-1,once,TRBJ2-2,TRBD2,CSASRLAGGQLFF,TGCAGTGCTTCTCGGCTAGCGGGGGGCCAGCTGTTTTTT
TRBV7-9,-,TRBJ1-1,-,CASSLAGVPEAFF,TGTGCCAGCAGCTTAGCCGGGGTGCCTGAAGCTTTCTTT
TRBV9,-,TRBJ1-4,TRBD1,CASSVGQGSYNEKLFF,TGTGCCAGCAGCGTAGGACAGGGGTCCTACAATGAAAAACTGTTTTTT
TRBV27,few,TRBJ2-1,TRBD2,CASSPPRTSGRAMVSYREQFF,TGTGCCAGCAGTCCCCCCCGGACTAGCGGGAGGGCCATGGTCTCCTACCGGGAGCAGTTCTTC
TRBV5-4,-,TRBJ1-1,-,CASSLKAGGSEAFF,TGTGCCAGCAGCTTAAAGGCGGGGGGCTCGGAAGCTTTCTTT
TRBV5-6,many,TRBJ2-7,TRBD1,CASSLVTGSREQYF,TGTGCCAGCAGCTTGGTGACAGGGTCGAGGGAGCAGTACTTC
TRBV28,-,TRBJ2-7,TRBD2,CASCSSASGRAGSYEQYF,TGTGCCAGCTGCTCGTCAGCTAGCGGGAGGGCGGGTTCCTACGAGCAGTACTTC
TRBV24-1,many,TRBJ2-7,TRBD1,CATSDPNRGPTPHEQYF,TGTGCCACCAGTGATCCTAACAGGGGACCGACCCCCCACGAGCAGTACTTC
TRBV7-9,many,TRBJ2-2,-,CATTGNANTGELFF,TGTGCCACCACGGGCAACGCGAACACCGGGGAGCTGTTTTTT
TRBV4-1,once,TRBJ1-1,-,CASRHSGAEAFF,TGCGCCAGCAGGCACAGCGGGGCCGAAGCTTTCTTT
TRBV6-1,-,TRBJ2-7,TRBD2,CASSETSGGYEQYF,TGTGCCAGCAGCGAGACTAGCGGGGGGTACGAGCAGTACTTC
TRBV10-2,-,TRBJ2-5,TRBD1,CASRDRVETQYF,TGCGCCAGCAGGGACAGGGTAGAGACCCAGTACTTC
TRBV15,many,TRBJ2-7,-,CATSDGVDMTREQYF,TGTGCCACCAGCGACGGGGTAGATATGACGAGAGAGCAGTACTTC
TRBV7-6,-,TRBJ2-3,TRBD2,CASSTSGGGDTQYF,TGTGCCAGCAGCACTAGCGGGGGCGGGGATACGCAGTATTTT
TRBV28,many,TRBJ1-4,-,CASRVATNEKLFF,TGTGCCAGCAGGGTCGCAACTAATGAAAAACTGTTTTTT
TRBV5-8,-,TRBJ2-3,TRBD2,CASSLRGLAEITDTQYF,TGTGCCAGCAGTTTGCGGGGACTAGCGGAGATCACAGATACGCAGTATTTT
TRBV4-1,many,TRBJ2-1,TRBD1,CASSQTATGGNEQFF,TGCGCCAGCAGCCAAACCGCGACAGGGGGCAATGAGCAGTTCTTC
TRBV19,-,TRBJ1-4,-,CASSIGGGATNEKLFF,TGTGCCAGTAGTATAGGAGGAGGGGCAACTAATGAAAAACTGTTTTTT
TRBV6-4,-,TRBJ2-7,TRBD2,CASSEAASGGAEQYF,TGTGCCAGCAGTGAGGCCGCTAGCGGGGGGGCCGAGCAGTACTTC
TRBV5-4,many,TRBJ2-2,-,CASSFELAYTRELFF,TGTGCCAGCAGCTTTGAACTAGCATACACCAGGGAGCTGTTTTTT
TRBV15,-,TRBJ2-7,TRBD1,CATSRDRGRLSYEQYF,TGTGCCACCAGCAGAGACAGGGGGCGTTTGTCCTACGAGCAGTACTTC
TRBV11-2,many,TRBJ1-1,-,CASSLVRNTEAFF,TGTGCCAGCAGCTTAGTCAGGAACACTGAAGCTTTCTTT
TRBV2,-,TRBJ2-7,-,CASRDSPYEQYF,TGTGCCAGCAGAGACAGCCCCTACGAGCAGTACTTC
TRBV5-5,-,TRBJ2-7,-,CASSQEGEAYF,TGTGCCAGCAGCCAAGAGGGGGAGGCGTACTTC
TRBV20-1,many,TRBJ1-6,-,CSATRPGTYNSPLHF,TGCAGTGCCACCCGTCCCGGGACATATAATTCACCCCTCCACTTT
TRBV24-1,-,TRBJ2-7,TRBD1,CATSDATGTGSYEQYF,TGTGCCACCAGTGACGCTACCGGGACAGGCTCCTACGAGCAGTACTTC
TRBV6-5,many,TRBJ2-7,-,CASSPGGTHEQYF,TGTGCCAGCAGTCCCGGAGGTACCCACGAGCAGTACTTC
TRBV7-3,once,TRBJ2-5,-,CASSPRRASGNTQYF,TGTGCCAGCAGCCCTAGGAGGGCCTCTGGAAACACCCAGTACTTC
TRBV5-6,-,TRBJ2-3,TRBD2,CASSEEREGGTQYF,TGTGCCAGCAGCGAGGAGCGGGAGGGAGGTACGCAGTATTTT
TRBV5-5,many,TRBJ2-2,TRBD1,CASSEGAGGELFF,TGTGCCAGCAGCGAGGGGGCGGGCGGGGAGCTGTTTTTT
TRBV9,-,TRBJ2-3,TRBD2,CASSVDLGLAGDTQYF,TGTGCCAGCAGCGTAGACTTAGGACTAGCGGGAGATACGCAGTATTTT
TRBV7-6,-,TRBJ1-4,-,CASSLGAGFEKLFF,TGTGCCAGCAGCTTGGGGGCAGGGTTCGAAAAACTGTTTTTT
TRBV2,-,TRBJ2-5,TRBD2,CARGLAGEETQYF,TGTGCCAGGGGACTAGCGGGGGAAGAGACCCAGTACTTC
TRBV29-1,-,TRBJ2-3,TRBD1,CSVGGTGSTDTQYF,TGCAGCGTTGGCGGGACAGGATCCACAGATACGCAGTATTTT
TRBV6-2/TRBV6-3,many,TRBJ2-1,-,CASRSPQDEQFF,TGTGCCAGCAGGTCCCCCCAGGACGAGCAGTTCTTC
TRBV24-1,many,TRBJ1-2,-,CAIRGGGGYTF,TGTGCCATAAGAGGGGGGGGGGGCTACACCTTC
TRBV7-8,-,TRBJ2-3,TRBD2,CASSLVGGLAADTRYF,TGTGCCAGCAGCTTAGTGGGAGGACTAGCGGCAGATACGCGGTATTTT
TRBV15,-,TRBJ2-3,-,CATSSRQEGTDTQYF,TGTGCCACCAGCAGCCGACAAGAGGGCACAGATACGCAGTATTTT
TRBV5-5,once,TRBJ1-1,-,CASSPDRYTEASF,TGTGCCAGCAGCCCCGACAGATACACTGAGGCTTCCTTT
TRBV19,-,TRBJ2-7,TRBD1,CASSTTGGSYEQYF,TGTGCCAGTAGTACGACAGGGGGTTCCTACGAGCAGTACTTC
TRBV20-1,-,TRBJ2-5,-,CGARTEQQETQYF,TGCGGTGCTAGAACAGAGCAGCAGGAGACCCAGTACTTC
TRBV20-1,-,TRBJ2-7,TRBD2,CSASGRGAGRYF,TGCAGTGCTAGTGGGAGGGGAGCCGGGCGGTACTTC
TRBV2,medium-sized,TRBJ1-6,TRBD1,CATRQGTQSPLHF,TGTGCCACCAGACAGGGGACTCAATCACCCCTCCACTTT
TRBV9,many,TRBJ2-1,TRBD2,CASSVVGGGGWDEQFF,TGTGCCAGCAGCGTAGTTGGGGGGGGAGGGTGGGATGAGCAGTTCTTC
TRBV10-1,many,TRBJ2-5,TRBD2,CASSESILAGGGGETQYF,TGCGCCAGCAGTGAGTCGATACTAGCGGGGGGTGGGGGAGAGACCCAGTACTTC
TRBV6-1,-,TRBJ2-1,TRBD1,CASSWTGGYNGQFF,TGTGCCAGCAGCTGGACAGGGGGCTACAATGGGCAGTTCTTC
TRBV5-4,many,TRBJ1-2,TRBD1,CASSSQPGQGASSNYGYTF,TGTGCCAGCAGCTCCCAACCGGGACAGGGGGCATCGTCTAACTATGGCTACACCTTC
TRBV24-1,medium-sized,TRBJ2-7,TRBD1,CATSRTGGEQYF,TGTGCCACCAGTAGGACAGGGGGCGAGCAGTACTTC
TRBV11-2,many,TRBJ2-7,TRBD2,CASGLAGAGASF,TGTGCCAGCGGCCTAGCGGGGGCCGGGGCTTCCTTC
TRBV24-1,medium-sized,TRBJ1-4,-,CATSGGAGEKLFF,TGTGCCACCAGTGGCGGGGCAGGTGAAAAACTGTTTTTT
TRBV19,many,TRBJ2-5,TRBD2,CASSKTSGAPQETQYF,TGTGCCAGTAGTAAGACTAGCGGAGCCCCCCAAGAGACCCAGTACTTC
TRBV9,many,TRBJ2-7,-,CASSGRDRIYEQYF,TGTGCCAGCAGCGGGCGGGACAGAATATACGAGCAGTACTTC
TRBV5-1,-,TRBJ2-1,TRBD2,CASSLAAGVSYNEQFF,TGCGCCAGCAGCTTAGCCGCGGGGGTATCCTACAATGAGCAGTTCTTC
TRBV28,many,TRBJ1-2,-,CASSGLSPYYGYTF,TGTGCCAGCAGTGGACTATCCCCTTACTATGGCTACACCTTC
TRBV5-1,-,TRBJ2-7,-,CASSPEQGSGEQYF,TGCGCCAGCAGCCCTGAACAGGGTTCCGGGGAGCAGTACTTC
TRBV20-1,many,TRBJ2-1,-,CSAREVGGLAANEQFF,TGCAGTGCTAGAGAGGTGGGGGGCCTAGCGGCCAATGAGCAGTTCTTC
TRBV11-2,many,TRBJ2-7,TRBD1,CASSLTGLSYEQYF,TGTGCCAGCAGCTTGACAGGGCTCTCCTACGAGCAGTACTTC
TRBV19,-,TRBJ1-2,-,CASSRGDYGYTF,TGTGCCAGTAGTAGGGGGGACTATGGCTACACCTTC
TRBV20-1,-,TRBJ1-1,-,CSALDGPSYNEAFF,TGCAGTGCTCTAGACGGTCCCTCCTACAATGAAGCTTTCTTT